The 24 T cell receptor beta chains below come from one sample, sequenced in a study of cytomegalovirus exposure and HLA in healthy donors. The primer mix had 60 Vbeta and 13 Jbeta primers. Libraries were prepared by immunoSEQ multiplex PCR; TCRdb keeps only in-frame clonotypes and omits some of them. The sample comprises about 140,000 clones, 82% of which are singletons, and about 3.2% rests with the top ten. Material for sequencing was PBMCs. The receptors were gathered from a man aged 18 to 29 in good health and CMV-seropositive.

The CDR3 DNA reads as TGTGCCAGCTATACTAGGAGTAACTATGGCTACACCTTC. Translated: CASYTRSNYGYTF. This chain links TRBV28 with TRBJ1-2; no reliable D call. Per the germline V gene, CDR1 is MDHEN and CDR2 is SYDVKM. The CDR3 runs 13 residues. The germline V and J ends were trimmed by 8 bases and 1 base, with 11 bases remaining between them.

V and J are TRBV7-8 and TRBJ2-7; the match to TRBD2 covers 8 bases. With 4 bases clipped from V and 0 bases from J, the junction kept 8 bases outside the gene matches. Germline V gives CDR1 SGHVS, CDR2 FQNEAQ. The CDR3 spans 16 residues. The CDR3, as DNA: TGTGCCAGCAGCTCCCCCCGGGGGGGGAGCTCCTACGAGCAGTACTTC. Its translation: CASSSPRGGSSYEQYF. The whole variable domain, filled in from reference TRBV7-8 and TRBJ2-7, reads GAGVSQSPRYKVAKRGQDVALRCDPISGHVSLFWYQQALGQGPEFLTYFQNEAQLDKSGLPSDRFFAERPEGSVSTLKIQRTQQEDSAVYLCASSSPRGGSSYEQYFGPGTRLTVT.

This chain connects TRBV19 to TRBJ1-1; TRBD1 aligns across 7 bases. From germline, CDR1 is LNHDA and CDR2 SQIVND (reference sequence). V dropped 10 bases and J dropped 1; count of bases not matched to a gene: 6. This CDR3 has 13 residues. In DNA, the CDR3 is TGTGCCACCCACCCAGGGGGGAACACTGAAGCTTTCTTT. Protein: CATHPGGNTEAFF.

This clone was seen more than once but under ten times. The V gene is TRBV28, the J gene TRBJ1-5; D not resolved. The CDR3 consists of 14 residues. The germline V gene encodes CDR1 MDHEN and CDR2 SYDVKM. Deletions cut 8 bases from V and 5 bases from J, with 16 bases between. The CDR3 DNA reads TGTGCCAGCTTTCCACGGACTAGTGATCAGCCCCAGCATTTT. Its protein is CASFPRTSDQPQHF.

This clone was recorded a few times. CDR3: CASSYGREGEQFF. CDR3 coding DNA: TGTGCCAGCAGTTACGGTAGGGAGGGTGAGCAGTTCTTC. V usage is TRBV6-5 and J usage is TRBJ2-1; 7 bases agree with TRBD2. The CDR3 loop spans 13 amino acids. J was trimmed by 9 bases and V by 2 bases; bases with no gene match: 4. Germline V gives CDR1 MNHEY, CDR2 SVGAGI.

The chain uses TRBV6-1 and TRBJ1-5; the D is unclear. CDR1 and CDR2 from the germline V gene are MNHNS and SASEGT. Trimming removed 2 bases from V and 5 bases from J, with 10 bases in between. This CDR3 is 14 amino acids long. The CDR3 nucleotides are TGTGCCAGCAGTGAATCCGGGTCCCATCAGCCCCAGCATTTT. Translating gives CASSESGSHQPQHF.

As to this clone: Different DNA sequences within this sample yield the same CDR3. The chain carries TRBV5-1 and TRBJ2-3; D might be TRBD1 (6 bases). Germline V gene sequence: CDR1 SGHRS, CDR2 YFSETQ. Trimming removed 0 bases at V and 1 base at J, with 9 bases between. The CDR3 extends over 15 amino acids. The CDR3 loop reads CASSLASGGTDTQYF. The CDR3 region has the DNA TGCGCCAGCAGCTTGGCCTCAGGGGGCACAGATACGCAGTATTTT.

A remark on this clone: Additional DNA sequences in this sample encode the identical CDR3. The chain recombines TRBV21-1 with TRBJ2-4; TRBD2 reflects the table's D call only, with no check against the DNA. TRBV21-1 is tagged as a pseudogene. This CDR3 contains 13 residues. CDR3 region: CARRLVAKNIQYF. CDR3 in DNA: TGTGCCAGGAGACTGGTAGCCAAAAACATTCAGTACTTC.

This chain uses TRBV11-2 with TRBJ2-6, with TRBD1 identical over 7 bases. V dropped 10 bases and J dropped 2; count of bases not matched to a gene: 11. This CDR3 is 16 amino acids long. CDR1 is SGHAT, CDR2 FQNNGV, per germline. CDR3 sequence reads: CATETGRRTGANVLTF. The CDR3 DNA sequence: TGTGCCACTGAGACAGGGCGTAGGACTGGGGCCAACGTCCTGACTTTC.

The genes are TRBV30 and TRBJ1-4; a possible D gene is TRBD1 (6 bases). Between the trimmed V and J ends, which lost 4 bases and 7 bases, there was a span of 16 bases. The CDR3 length is 14 residues. Germline values: CDR1 GTSNPN, CDR2 SVGIG (reference sequence). Here the CDR3 reads CAWKSAGVGEKLFF. The CDR3 DNA follows: TGTGCCTGGAAGTCTGCAGGGGTTGGTGAAAAACTGTTTTTT.

The rearrangement links TRBV28 to TRBJ1-2, with TRBD1 identical over 10 bases. Germline V gene data show CDR1 as MDHEN and CDR2 as SYDVKM. With V trimmed by 7 bases and J by 4 bases, 6 bases remained unmatched. CDR3 length: 14 amino acids. The CDR3 sequence is CASTRQGAPYGYTF. In DNA, the CDR3 is TGTGCCAGCACCCGACAGGGGGCTCCCTATGGCTACACCTTC.

This sequence joins TRBV29-1 and TRBJ2-7; D is possibly TRBD2 (5 bases). The V gene's germline CDR1 is SQVTM and CDR2 ANQGSEA. The CDR3 spans 16 residues. V lost 6 bases and J lost 3, with 24 bases in between. DNA for the CDR3: TGCAGCGTCCCAGGCCCCCCCGCGGGCGATTTCTACGAGCAGTACTTC. This gives the protein CSVPGPPAGDFYEQYF.

The rearrangement uses TRBV7-9 and TRBJ2-2; 9 bases match TRBD2. The CDR3 has 15 residues. Trimming removed 5 bases from V and 5 bases from J; junction bases left unmatched: 6. The germline CDR1 and CDR2 sequences are SEHNR and FQNEAQ (reference sequence). The CDR3 DNA follows: TGTGCCAGCAGCCCGGGACTAGCACGGACCGGGGAGCTGTTTTTT. It codes for CASSPGLARTGELFF.

The rearrangement joins TRBV7-9 to TRBJ1-2; D uncertain. Deletions cut 1 base from V and 2 bases from J, with 11 bases between. The length of the CDR3 is 15 residues. In germline, CDR1 is SEHNR, CDR2 FQNEAQ (reference sequence). CDR3 nucleotide sequence: TGTGCCAGCAGCTTAGGTGGAGGGCCCAACTATGGCTACACCTTC. Translating gives CASSLGGGPNYGYTF. Full variable domain (outside the CDR3, taken from reference TRBV7-9 and TRBJ1-2): DTGVSQNPRHKITKRGQNVTFRCDPISEHNRLYWYRQTLGQGPEFLTYFQNEAQLEKSRLLSDRFSAERPKGSFSTLEIQRTEQGDSAMYLCASSLGGGPNYGYTFGSGTRLTVV.

The chain employs TRBV6-5 and TRBJ2-7; 7 nucleotides line up with TRBD2. Germline V CDR1 and CDR2: MNHEY, SVGAGI. J gave up 2 bases and V 0 bases, and 7 bases lay outside the gene matches. This CDR3 has 16 amino acids. The CDR3: CASSYSIQRGPYEQYF. The CDR3 bases are TGTGCCAGCAGTTACTCGATCCAGCGGGGACCCTACGAGCAGTACTTC.

J is TRBJ2-5 and V is TRBV19; 13 bases fit TRBD2. The V segment lost 7 bases and the J segment 5 bases; nucleotides outside the gene matches: 7. The CDR3 totals 15 residues. Looked up from germline, CDR1 is LNHDA and CDR2 is SQIVND (reference sequence). In DNA form, the CDR3 reads TGTGCCAGTACTAGACTAGCGGGAGGAGGGGAGACCCAGTACTTC. As protein: CASTRLAGGGETQYF.

The rearrangement links TRBV5-1 to TRBJ1-5; 7 bases are shared with TRBD1. The CDR3 sequence is 12 residues long. The J segment lost 6 bases and the V segment lost 4 bases, leaving 1 base of the junction unmatched. Germline V gene sequence: CDR1 SGHRS, CDR2 YFSETQ. Written as DNA, the CDR3 is TGCGCCAGCAGCCCAGGGGGTCAGCCCCAGCATTTT. This codes for CASSPGGQPQHF.

V is TRBV10-2 and J is TRBJ1-5; D unclear. The V end lost 4 bases, the J end lost 2 bases, and 6 bases lay between the germline ends. The germline CDR1 and CDR2 sequences are WSHSY and SAAADI. The CDR3 consists of 13 residues. This chain's CDR3 is CASSAQGNQPQHF. CDR3 sequence (DNA): TGCGCCAGCAGTGCCCAGGGCAATCAGCCCCAGCATTTT.

V gene TRBV6-1 combines with J gene TRBJ2-1; 9 bases line up with TRBD2. With 3 bases clipped from V and 0 bases from J, the junction kept 0 bases outside the gene matches. The CDR3 extends over 15 amino acids. CDR1 MNHNS and CDR2 SASEGT come from the germline V gene. CDR3 amino acids: CASSETSGSYNEQFF. DNA for the CDR3: TGTGCCAGCAGTGAGACTAGCGGCTCCTACAATGAGCAGTTCTTC.

This chain uses TRBV6-5 with TRBJ2-7; tentatively, D is TRBD1 (6 bases). V was trimmed by 4 bases and J by 1 base, leaving 8 bases between them. This CDR3 comprises 13 residues. The germline gives CDR1 MNHEY, CDR2 SVGAGI. The CDR3 bases are TGTGCCAGCAGTTTAGGGGGTTCCTACGAGCAGTACTTC. This encodes CASSLGGSYEQYF.

This clone was seen more than once but under ten times. This chain joins TRBV28 and TRBJ2-6; D is undetermined. The germline V and J ends were trimmed by 6 bases and 0 bases, with 9 bases remaining between them. Germline V gene data show CDR1 as MDHEN and CDR2 as SYDVKM. CDR3 length: 15 residues. CDR3 region: CASRYWSSGANVLTF. The CDR3 DNA follows: TGTGCCAGCAGATACTGGAGCTCTGGGGCCAACGTCCTGACTTTC.

V is TRBV5-1 and J is TRBJ1-2; 7 nucleotides line up with TRBD1. The CDR3 length is 13 residues. The germline CDR1 and CDR2 sequences are SGHRS and YFSETQ. The V segment lost 4 bases and the J segment 8 bases; nucleotides outside the gene matches: 8. The CDR3, as DNA: TGCGCCAGCAGCCCGTCTGACAGGGCGGGCTACACCTTC. Translated: CASSPSDRAGYTF.

CDR3 residues: CAAVWGPNTEAFF. The CDR3 DNA sequence: TGTGCAGCCGTGTGGGGGCCGAACACTGAAGCTTTCTTT. V and J are TRBV6-1 and TRBJ1-1; the D gene is possibly TRBD1 (6 bases). The V gene's germline CDR1 is MNHNS and CDR2 SASEGT. CDR3 length: 13 residues.

V usage is TRBV28 and J usage is TRBJ2-7; D is ambiguous. Germline V gene sequence: CDR1 MDHEN, CDR2 SYDVKM. Trimming pared 2 bases from V and 2 bases from J, leaving 13 bases between. The CDR3 runs to 15 residues. The CDR3 protein is CASSLAGRTPYEQYF. CDR3 bases: TGTGCCAGCAGTTTAGCTGGCCGTACCCCCTACGAGCAGTACTTC.